This T cell receptor beta chain originates from a study of blood T cell repertoires in COVID-19. Overall study: There were acute and convalescent COVID-19 samples, and they came from the United States, Italy and Spain. T cells, B-cell-depleted T cells, or PBMCs supplied cDNA or gDNA.

Measured with immunoSEQ multiplex PCR; TCRdb has only the in-frame clones, and not every one. The sample has over 100,000 clones; about four fifths are singletons. A word on this clone: An end of the junction does not agree with germline; a read error may underlie this.

The V gene's germline CDR1 is ENHRY and CDR2 SYGVKD. The CDR3 is 15 amino acids. The source material was peripheral blood. The clonotype was recovered from a man aged 60 to 75 with acute or convalescent COVID-19. V and J are TRBV10-3 and TRBJ1-6; D remains unclear. CDR3 sequence (DNA): TGTGCCATCAGTGATCAGGCCTCCGATAATTCACCCCTCCACTTT. Protein: CAISDQASDNSPLHF.